One and the same sample provided the 26 T cell receptor beta chains below, sequenced in a study of cytomegalovirus exposure and HLA in healthy donors. A multiplex PCR was run with 60 Vbeta primers and 13 Jbeta primers. Measured with immunoSEQ multiplex PCR; TCRdb has only the in-frame clones, and not every one. The table lists about 150,000 clones, 70% of them singletons, with about 2% in the top ten. Sequencing was carried out using PBMCs. These receptors were obtained from a woman aged 60-75 years in good health and CMV-seropositive.

The V gene is TRBV9, the J gene TRBJ1-5, with D hard to call. The CDR3 loop spans 14 amino acids. V shed 0 bases and J shed 3 bases, with 7 bases lying between them. Germline lookup yields CDR1 SGDLS and CDR2 YYNGEE. In DNA form, the CDR3 reads TGTGCCAGCAGCGTAGGACACACCAATCAGCCCCAGCATTTT. The encoded protein is CASSVGHTNQPQHF.

This rearrangement joins TRBV30 to TRBJ1-1, with TRBD1 matching over 7 bases. This CDR3 is built from 15 residues. Germline values: CDR1 GTSNPN, CDR2 SVGIG (reference sequence). Unmatched junction bases numbered 12, after V lost 5 bases and J lost 3 bases. CDR3: CAWGATDRYYTEAFF. Written as DNA, the CDR3 is TGTGCCTGGGGCGCGACGGACAGGTACTACACTGAAGCTTTCTTT.

The sample holds a few counts of this clone. In DNA, the CDR3 is TGTGCCAGCAGCCCCCACGCGGGGGCCACCGGGGAGCTGTTTTTT. Translation gives CASSPHAGATGELFF. V and J are TRBV6-5 and TRBJ2-2, with D perhaps TRBD2 (7 bases). The germline V gene has CDR1 MNHEY and CDR2 SVGAGI. V shed 6 bases and J shed 4 bases, with 15 bases lying between them. The CDR3 consists of 15 residues.

The chain has TRBV2 and TRBJ2-7; D perhaps matches TRBD1 (6 bases). CDR3 length: 12 residues. Between the trimmed V and J ends, which lost 7 bases and 4 bases, there was a span of 11 bases. Germline V gene sequence: CDR1 SNHLY, CDR2 FYNNEI. Written as DNA, the CDR3 is TGTGCCAGCAACTTACAGGGTTACGAGCAGTACTTC. This encodes CASNLQGYEQYF.

The CDR3 loop is CASSSGVGTSGSETQYF. The CDR3 DNA is TGTGCCAGCAGCTCGGGGGTCGGGACTAGCGGGAGCGAGACCCAGTACTTC. This chain connects TRBV11-3 to TRBJ2-5; 14 nucleotides align to TRBD2. V trimming: 4 bases; J trimming: 5 bases; junction bases outside the gene matches: 9. The CDR3 runs 17 residues. The germline CDR1 and CDR2 sequences are SGHNT and YENEEA.

This sequence joins TRBV6-5 and TRBJ2-7, with D possibly TRBD2 on 5 matching bases. Trimming removed 5 bases at V and 6 bases at J, with 8 bases between. Germline V gene sequence: CDR1 MNHEY, CDR2 SVGAGI. The CDR3 is 11 amino acids. CDR3 protein: CASSRGLEQYF. CDR3 sequence (DNA): TGTGCCAGCAGTCGGGGTCTCGAGCAGTACTTC.

The rearrangement links TRBV6-5 to TRBJ1-4; D gene ambiguous. V was trimmed by 6 bases and J by 0 bases, leaving 5 bases between them. Germline values: CDR1 MNHEY, CDR2 SVGAGI. This CDR3 has 13 amino acids. CDR3 coding DNA: TGTGCCAGCAGCCTTGCAACTAATGAAAAACTGTTTTTT. It translates to CASSLATNEKLFF.

The chain couples TRBV29-1 to TRBJ1-1; possibly TRBD1 for D (5 bases). The CDR3 contains 12 residues. Germline CDR1 and CDR2: SQVTM and ANQGSEA. Trimming cost V 6 bases and J 1 base, with 9 bases left between them. In DNA form, the CDR3 reads TGCAGCGTCCAAACAGGGAACACTGAAGCTTTCTTT. It codes for CSVQTGNTEAFF.

Details on this clone: A read error may account for a junction end that differs from germline. This chain uses TRBV4-1 with TRBJ1-2; 9 nucleotides align to TRBD1. CDR3 size: 15 residues. Germline-derived CDR1 and CDR2 are MGHRA and YSYEKL. In DNA, the CDR3 is TGCGCCAGCAGACAAGATGACAGGGGGAACTATGGCTACACCTTC. It yields the protein CASRQDDRGNYGYTF.

Remarks on this clone: The same CDR3 can be traced to other DNA sequences in this sample. The chain carries TRBV27 and TRBJ1-2; D is possibly TRBD1 (6 bases). From germline, CDR1 is MNHEY and CDR2 SMNVEV (reference sequence). Trimming removed 5 bases from V and 2 bases from J, with 9 bases in between. The CDR3 totals 13 residues. The CDR3 DNA is TGTGCCAGCAGTCCAACAGGGAACTATGGCTACACCTTC. This codes for CASSPTGNYGYTF.

The chain joins TRBV15 to TRBJ1-5; D unclear. The ends were cut back, 4 bases at V and 7 bases at J, with 14 bases in the middle. This CDR3 region has 14 residues. The germline gives CDR1 LNHNV, CDR2 YYDKDF (reference sequence). The CDR3 DNA reads TGTGCCACCAGCACAGGATACGAAGCCCAGCCCCAGCATTTT. Protein sequence: CATSTGYEAQPQHF.

This clone occurred a few times. The chain is built from TRBV19 and TRBJ2-2, with D possibly TRBD1 on 6 matching bases. CDR3 length: 15 amino acids. The V gene lost 7 bases and the J gene lost 3 bases, with 15 bases spanning the gap. CDR1 and CDR2 from the germline V gene are LNHDA and SQIVND (reference sequence). CDR3 sequence (DNA): TGTGCCAGTAAGAAGGGGCGGACAGACACCGGGGAGCTGTTTTTT. This encodes CASKKGRTDTGELFF. Filled out from reference TRBV19 and TRBJ2-2, the complete variable domain reads DGGITQSPKYLFRKEGQNVTLSCEQNLNHDAMYWYRQDPGQGLRLIYYSQIVNDFQKGDIAEGYSVSREKKESFPLTVTSAQKNPTAFYLCASKKGRTDTGELFFGEGSRLTVL.

The rearrangement uses TRBV5-1 and TRBJ2-1; D not certain. Per germline, CDR1 SGHRS and CDR2 YFSETQ. Trimming cost V 2 bases and J 9 bases, with 18 bases left between them. The CDR3 length is 15 residues. CDR3 DNA: TGCGCCAGCAGCTTTGGAGTATCCCACAAGAGTGAGCAGTTCTTC. It is translated as CASSFGVSHKSEQFF.

There are a few counts of this clone. This chain joins TRBV12-5 and TRBJ2-2; tentative D call: TRBD1 (5 bases). The V gene's germline CDR1 is LGHNT and CDR2 FRNRAP. V dropped 0 bases and J dropped 4 bases, with 12 bases sitting between them. This CDR3 is 16 amino acids long. CDR3 in amino acids: CASGLVQDRSTGELFF. The DNA of the CDR3 is TGTGCTAGTGGTTTGGTACAGGATAGAAGCACCGGGGAGCTGTTTTTT.

The rearrangement links TRBV6-1 to TRBJ2-3; TRBD2 is a possible D gene (7 bases). The V and J ends lost 1 base and 1 base respectively, with 12 bases between them. CDR1 MNHNS and CDR2 SASEGT come from the germline V gene. The CDR3 sequence is 16 residues long. CDR3: CASSEVPGGRTDTQYF. The CDR3 DNA is TGTGCCAGCAGTGAAGTCCCCGGGGGGCGCACAGATACGCAGTATTTT.

This clone was found a few times. The V and J genes are TRBV4-1 and TRBJ2-3; tentatively, D is TRBD2 (5 bases). This CDR3 contains 14 residues. CDR1 MGHRA and CDR2 YSYEKL come from the germline V gene. The V end was cut by 2 bases, the J end by 9 bases, with 15 bases between. DNA for the CDR3: TGCGCCAGCAGCCAACCTCCCGGGAAGAGAACGCAGTATTTT. Translation gives CASSQPPGKRTQYF.

The rearrangement uses TRBV15 and TRBJ2-1; unclear D gene. This CDR3 spans 16 amino acids. Looked up from germline, CDR1 is LNHNV and CDR2 is YYDKDF (reference sequence). Trimming pared 0 bases from V and 0 bases from J, leaving 9 bases between. The CDR3 region is CATSRDPPSSYNEQFF. CDR3 nucleotides: TGTGCCACCAGCAGAGATCCCCCGAGCTCCTACAATGAGCAGTTCTTC.

This clone was recorded a few times. This sequence joins TRBV5-1 and TRBJ2-2; D is possibly TRBD1 (6 bases). The CDR3 runs to 16 residues. Trimming took off 4 bases at V and 1 base at J, with 14 bases between the two ends. In germline, CDR1 is SGHRS, CDR2 YFSETQ. The CDR3 spells CASSLSGAMNTGELFF. CDR3 bases: TGCGCCAGCAGCCTATCAGGGGCCATGAACACCGGGGAGCTGTTTTTT.

This clone appeared once. V and J are TRBV7-9 and TRBJ1-1; a weak D match, TRBD1 (6 bases). The germline V gene encodes CDR1 SEHNR and CDR2 FQNEAQ (reference sequence). The ends were cut back, 7 bases at V and 4 bases at J, with 16 bases in the middle. This CDR3 is 14 amino acids long. The CDR3 nucleotides read TGTGCCAGCACTTCAGACAGGCGGGTCACTGAAGCTTTCTTT. As protein: CASTSDRRVTEAFF.

The genes are TRBV19 and TRBJ2-7; D perhaps matches TRBD2 (6 bases). The CDR3 spans 14 residues. Germline V CDR1 and CDR2: LNHDA, SQIVND (reference sequence). Trimming pared 7 bases from V and 5 bases from J, leaving 18 bases between. Written as DNA, the CDR3 is TGTGCCAGTACCTCAGGGTTGTCGGGGGACGAGCAGTACTTC. Encoded protein: CASTSGLSGDEQYF.

The chain combines TRBV7-9 with TRBJ2-5; D is possibly TRBD2 (5 bases). This CDR3 region has 17 residues. V gave up 0 bases and J gave up 5 bases, with 19 bases separating them. The germline V gene has CDR1 SEHNR and CDR2 FQNEAQ (reference sequence). CDR3 bases: TGTGCCAGCAGCTTAGCGCTAAGGGCCGAAGAGGGCGAGACCCAGTACTTC. It codes for CASSLALRAEEGETQYF. Full variable domain (remainder filled in from reference TRBV7-9 and TRBJ2-5): DTGVSQNPRHKITKRGQNVTFRCDPISEHNRLYWYRQTLGQGPEFLTYFQNEAQLEKSRLLSDRFSAERPKGSFSTLEIQRTEQGDSAMYLCASSLALRAEEGETQYFGPGTRLLVL.

The chain has TRBV21-1 and TRBJ1-1; the DNA was not used to check the table's D call, TRBD1. TRBV21-1 counts as a pseudogene. The CDR3 has 15 residues. This CDR3 is CASSKRGTGGTEAFF. The CDR3, as DNA: TGTGCCAGCAGCAAACGGGGGACAGGGGGCACTGAAGCTTTCTTT.

This chain links TRBV7-9 with TRBJ2-5, with a weak D call TRBD2 (6 bases). Germline values: CDR1 SEHNR, CDR2 FQNEAQ (reference sequence). The length of the CDR3 is 15 residues. The ends were cut back, 3 bases at V and 2 bases at J, with 13 bases in the middle. The DNA for the CDR3 is TGTGCCAGCAGCTTGGTTGCGGGGACTCAAGAGACCCAGTACTTC. This encodes CASSLVAGTQETQYF.

The table lists this clone with a count of one. This chain joins TRBV29-1 and TRBJ1-1; 8 bases line up with TRBD1. This CDR3 region has 14 residues. The junction had 6 bases not matched to a gene; V was cut back by 6 bases and J by 0 bases. The germline gives CDR1 SQVTM, CDR2 ANQGSEA. CDR3 residues: CSVDGQGMNTEAFF. The CDR3 nucleotides are TGCAGCGTGGATGGACAGGGCATGAACACTGAAGCTTTCTTT.

The rearrangement links TRBV5-1 to TRBJ2-7, with 13 bases lining up with TRBD2. Germline-derived CDR1 and CDR2 are SGHRS and YFSETQ. The CDR3 runs 15 residues. J was trimmed by 6 bases and V by 4 bases; bases with no gene match: 7. The CDR3 here is CASSTAGTSGIEQYF. The CDR3 region has the DNA TGCGCCAGCAGCACGGCCGGGACTAGCGGGATCGAGCAGTACTTC.

The chain combines TRBV5-1 with TRBJ2-2; no reliable D call. This CDR3 has 14 amino acids. V was pared by 0 bases and J by 3 bases, with 6 bases between. Germline lookup yields CDR1 SGHRS and CDR2 YFSETQ. The CDR3 is CASSLESDTGELFF. CDR3 DNA sequence: TGCGCCAGCAGCTTGGAATCGGACACCGGGGAGCTGTTTTTT.